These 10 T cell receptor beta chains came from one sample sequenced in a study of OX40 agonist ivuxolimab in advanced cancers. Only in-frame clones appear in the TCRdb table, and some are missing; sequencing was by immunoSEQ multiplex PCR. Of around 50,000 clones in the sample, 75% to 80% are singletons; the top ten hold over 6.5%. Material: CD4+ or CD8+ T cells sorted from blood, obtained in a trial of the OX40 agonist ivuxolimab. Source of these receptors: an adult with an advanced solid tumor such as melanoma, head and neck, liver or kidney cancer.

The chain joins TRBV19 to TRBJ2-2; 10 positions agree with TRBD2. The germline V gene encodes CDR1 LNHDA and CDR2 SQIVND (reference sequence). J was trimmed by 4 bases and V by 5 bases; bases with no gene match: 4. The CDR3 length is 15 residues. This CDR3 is CASSHTSGITGELFF. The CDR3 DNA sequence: TGTGCCAGTAGTCATACTAGCGGGATCACCGGGGAGCTGTTTTTT.

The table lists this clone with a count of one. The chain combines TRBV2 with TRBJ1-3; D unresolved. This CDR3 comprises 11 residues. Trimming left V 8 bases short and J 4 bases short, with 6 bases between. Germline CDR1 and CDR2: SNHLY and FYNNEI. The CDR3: CASDEGNTIYF. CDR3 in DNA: TGTGCCAGCGACGAGGGAAACACCATATATTTT.

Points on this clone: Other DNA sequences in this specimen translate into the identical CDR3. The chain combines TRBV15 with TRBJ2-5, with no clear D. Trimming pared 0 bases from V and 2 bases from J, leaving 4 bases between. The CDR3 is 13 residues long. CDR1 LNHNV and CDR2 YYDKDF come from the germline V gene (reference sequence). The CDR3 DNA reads TGTGCCACCAGCAGAGATGCACAAGAGACCCAGTACTTC. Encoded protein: CATSRDAQETQYF.

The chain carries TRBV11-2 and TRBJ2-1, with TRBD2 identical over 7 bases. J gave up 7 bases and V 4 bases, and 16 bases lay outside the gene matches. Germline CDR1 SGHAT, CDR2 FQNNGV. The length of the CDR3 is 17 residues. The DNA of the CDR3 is TGTGCCAGCAGCTATGGACCTGGGGGAGGGCCCAGGAATGAGCAGTTCTTC. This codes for CASSYGPGGGPRNEQFF. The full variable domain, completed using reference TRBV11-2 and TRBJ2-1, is EAGVAQSPRYKIIEKRQSVAFWCNPISGHATLYWYQQILGQGPKLLIQFQNNGVVDDSQLPKDRFSAERLKGVDSTLKIQPAKLEDSAVYLCASSYGPGGGPRNEQFFGPGTRLTVL.

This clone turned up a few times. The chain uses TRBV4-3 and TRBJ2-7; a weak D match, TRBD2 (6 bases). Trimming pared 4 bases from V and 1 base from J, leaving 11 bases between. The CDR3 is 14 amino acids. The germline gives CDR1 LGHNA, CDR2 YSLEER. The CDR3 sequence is CASSLSGGSYEQYF. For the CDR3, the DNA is TGCGCCAGCAGCCTTAGCGGAGGGTCCTACGAGCAGTACTTC.

CDR3 bases: TGTGCCAGCAGTACGGACAGATCCTACGAGCAGTACTTC. Protein product: CASSTDRSYEQYF. The chain joins TRBV6-5 to TRBJ2-7; D may be TRBD1 (6 bases). The CDR3 has 13 amino acids. V was cut by 5 bases and J by 1 base, with 9 bases left in between. Germline CDR1 and CDR2: MNHEY and SVGAGI.

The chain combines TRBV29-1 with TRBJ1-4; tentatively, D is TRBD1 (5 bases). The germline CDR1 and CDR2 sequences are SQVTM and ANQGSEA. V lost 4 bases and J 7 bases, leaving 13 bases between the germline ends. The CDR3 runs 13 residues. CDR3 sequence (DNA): TGCAGCGTTGTTTCAGGGTCAGGTGAAAAACTGTTTTTT. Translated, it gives CSVVSGSGEKLFF. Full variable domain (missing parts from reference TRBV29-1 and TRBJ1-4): SAVISQKPSRDICQRGTSLTIQCQVDSQVTMMFWYRQQPGQSLTLIATANQGSEATYESGFVIDKFPISRPNLTFSTLTVSNMSPEDSSIYLCSVVSGSGEKLFFGSGTQLSVL.

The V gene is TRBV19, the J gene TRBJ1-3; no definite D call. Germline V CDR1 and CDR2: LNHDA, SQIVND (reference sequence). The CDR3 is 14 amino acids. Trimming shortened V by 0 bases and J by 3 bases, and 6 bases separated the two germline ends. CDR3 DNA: TGTGCCAGTAGTATAGATCAACTTGGAAACACCATATATTTT. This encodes CASSIDQLGNTIYF.

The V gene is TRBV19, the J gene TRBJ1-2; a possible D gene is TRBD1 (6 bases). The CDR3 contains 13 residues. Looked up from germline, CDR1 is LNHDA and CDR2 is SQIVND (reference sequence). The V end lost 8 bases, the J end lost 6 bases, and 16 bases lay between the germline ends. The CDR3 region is CASGAGEFDGYTF. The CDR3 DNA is TGTGCCAGTGGGGCAGGGGAATTCGATGGCTACACCTTC.

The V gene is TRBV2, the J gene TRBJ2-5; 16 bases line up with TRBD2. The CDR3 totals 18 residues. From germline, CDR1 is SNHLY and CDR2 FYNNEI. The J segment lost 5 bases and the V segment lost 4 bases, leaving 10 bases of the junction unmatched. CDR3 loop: CASSAERGLAGGLETQYF. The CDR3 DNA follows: TGTGCCAGCAGTGCTGAAAGGGGACTAGCGGGAGGGCTGGAGACCCAGTACTTC.